Listed here are 5 T cell receptor beta chains from one sample, sequenced in a study of cytomegalovirus exposure and HLA in healthy donors. TCRdb keeps only in-frame clones here, not all; method: immunoSEQ multiplex PCR. The repertoire holds about 130,000 clones, with about 91% as singletons. The sample taken for sequencing was PBMCs. The receptor source for this set is a woman aged 18-30 years in good health and CMV-seronegative.

This clone was found a few times. The CDR3 nucleotides read TGTGCCAGCAGCAAACAGGACTATGGCTACACCTTC. Protein sequence: CASSKQDYGYTF. The chain employs TRBV5-6 and TRBJ1-2, with a possible D match to TRBD1 (5 bases). Trimming took 4 bases from V and 3 from J, leaving 7 bases between them. The CDR3 spans 12 residues. Germline V CDR1 and CDR2: SGHDT, YYEEEE.

The chain links TRBV9 to TRBJ2-1, with D possibly TRBD2 on 6 matching bases. Germline CDR1 reads SGDLS; CDR2 reads YYNGEE. CDR3 length: 15 residues. Trimming took off 1 base at V and 7 bases at J, with 15 bases between the two ends. DNA of the CDR3: TGTGCCAGCAGCGTATCAGGAGGGCCTTTTAATGAGCAGTTCTTC. This gives the protein CASSVSGGPFNEQFF. Variable domain in full (rest from reference TRBV9 and TRBJ2-1): DSGVTQTPKHLITATGQRVTLRCSPRSGDLSVYWYQQSLDQGLQFLIQYYNGEERAKGNILERFSAQQFPDLHSELNLSSLELGDSALYFCASSVSGGPFNEQFFGPGTRLTVL.

This clone appeared a single time. The chain employs TRBV19 and TRBJ1-2; TRBD1 matches at 7 bases. CDR3 length: 14 residues. Losses at the gene ends were 4 bases for V and 4 bases for J; bases not matched to a gene: 6. Germline CDR1 reads LNHDA; CDR2 reads SQIVND (reference sequence). The CDR3 reads CASSRGTEAYGYTF. For the CDR3, the DNA is TGTGCCAGTAGTAGGGGGACAGAGGCCTATGGCTACACCTTC.

This chain uses TRBV4-3 with TRBJ2-5, with 8 positions matching TRBD2. The CDR3 length is 18 residues. V lost 4 bases and J lost 3; bases outside the gene matches: 16. Germline assignment: CDR1 LGHNA and CDR2 YSLEER. CDR3 region: CASSPGSGGPGGEETQYF. CDR3 sequence (DNA): TGCGCCAGCAGCCCAGGTAGTGGCGGACCCGGGGGGGAAGAGACCCAGTACTTC.

The genes are TRBV7-2 and TRBJ1-5; D is uncertain. This CDR3 has 13 residues. The V end was cut by 5 bases, the J end by 5 bases, with 10 bases between. Germline V gives CDR1 SGHTA, CDR2 FQGNSA. CDR3: CASSQQLDQPQHF. DNA for the CDR3: TGTGCCAGCAGCCAACAGCTGGATCAGCCCCAGCATTTT.